The clone carrying this T cell receptor beta chain was seen once. Its antigen is undetermined. The source of the sample is a study of cytomegalovirus exposure and HLA in healthy donors. Study findings and constraints: Presence/absence analysis assumed near-uniform sequencing depth across donors. Investigators reported under 200 TCR beta chains as tied to cytomegalovirus.

The V end was cut by 2 bases, the J end by 2 bases, with 4 bases between. The CDR3 is 13 residues long. Germline assignment: CDR1 SNHLY and CDR2 FYNNEI. PCR primers comprised 60 Vbeta and 13 Jbeta primers. In the original processing: Among the unique TCR beta chains that a later analysis counted, around 82 million in all, 10 million to 13 million were shared. TCRdb's copy holds only in-frame clones and misses some; the assay was immunoSEQ multiplex PCR. That table gives V, J and clone size, and the DNA gave D and trimming. The sample has 250,000 to 350,000 clones, about nine tenths seen once. The clonotype comes from a man aged 40-50 years in good health and CMV-seropositive. The J gene is TRBJ1-3, the V gene TRBV2; the D is unclear. The sequenced material came from PBMCs. The CDR3 is CASSETAGNTIYF. As DNA, the CDR3 is TGTGCCAGCAGTGAAACAGCTGGAAACACCATATATTTT.